Below, 3 T cell receptor beta chains from the same sample are listed, as sequenced in a study of technical replicates of blood from several donors. Method: immunoSEQ multiplex PCR; TCRdb's copy keeps in-frame clones and lacks some. The repertoire holds about 66,000 clones, with 95% to 98% as singletons. The sample was T cells isolated from PBMCs. Every receptor here comes from a human donor in good health.

J is TRBJ2-3 and V is TRBV9; TRBD1 aligns across 8 bases. V was pared by 4 bases and J by 2 bases, with 9 bases of the junction left unmatched. This CDR3 spans 16 amino acids. In germline, CDR1 is SGDLS, CDR2 YYNGEE. CDR3 in DNA: TGTGCCAGCAGCATAACGACAGGGGCGAACACAGATACGCAGTATTTT. This translates into CASSITTGANTDTQYF.

V usage is TRBV4-2 and J usage is TRBJ2-1; 8 bases are a match to TRBD2. The CDR3 extends over 17 amino acids. After removal of 1 base from V and 8 bases from J, the junction contained 13 bases not matched to a gene. Germline V gene lookup returns CDR1 LGHNA and CDR2 YNFKEQ. The CDR3 bases are TGTGCCAGCAGCCAAGGGGGGGGACTAGTAACCGCCTATGAGCAGTTCTTC. This codes for CASSQGGGLVTAYEQFF.

The CDR3 DNA reads as TGTGCCATCAGGGGGACAGCAAACACCGGGGAGCTGTTTTTT. This codes for CAIRGTANTGELFF. The rearrangement links TRBV10-3 to TRBJ2-2, with TRBD1 identical over 7 bases. The trim removed 6 bases at V and 2 bases at J, leaving 3 bases unmatched. The CDR3 is 14 residues long. The germline gives CDR1 ENHRY, CDR2 SYGVKD.